This T cell receptor (beta chain) was recorded in a study of CD8 T cells in ankylosing spondylitis. The study, taken as a whole, reports: About 8 highly homologous variants made up a TCR beta motif that seemed to typify ankylosing spondylitis blood.

Notes on this clonotype: Its specificity is not known.

TCRdb analysed the 5' RACE reads with MiXCR anew, one entry per CDR3 protein. The table records 700,000 to 1,000,000 distinct CDR3 sequences, roughly 12% of them present only once. The TCR sequence derives from a male donor with ankylosing spondylitis. The source material was blood, either unsorted or a sorted T cell fraction (not recorded which).

CDR3 in DNA: TGTGCCAGCAGCTTAAGGCTTCGGAGGGGCCCTGGGGCCAACGTCCTGACTTTC. Its translation: CASSLRLRRGPGANVLTF. The rearrangement links TRBV7-8 to TRBJ2-6; possibly TRBD2 for D (6 bases). Trimming cost V 2 bases and J 2 bases, with 16 bases left between them. The CDR3 runs 18 residues. Germline CDR1 reads SGHVS; CDR2 reads FQNEAQ. The whole variable domain, filled in from reference TRBV7-8 and TRBJ2-6, reads GAGVSQSPRYKVAKRGQDVALRCDPISGHVSLFWYQQALGQGPEFLTYFQNEAQLDKSGLPSDRFFAERPEGSVSTLKIQRTQQEDSAVYLCASSLRLRRGPGANVLTFGAGSRLTVL.